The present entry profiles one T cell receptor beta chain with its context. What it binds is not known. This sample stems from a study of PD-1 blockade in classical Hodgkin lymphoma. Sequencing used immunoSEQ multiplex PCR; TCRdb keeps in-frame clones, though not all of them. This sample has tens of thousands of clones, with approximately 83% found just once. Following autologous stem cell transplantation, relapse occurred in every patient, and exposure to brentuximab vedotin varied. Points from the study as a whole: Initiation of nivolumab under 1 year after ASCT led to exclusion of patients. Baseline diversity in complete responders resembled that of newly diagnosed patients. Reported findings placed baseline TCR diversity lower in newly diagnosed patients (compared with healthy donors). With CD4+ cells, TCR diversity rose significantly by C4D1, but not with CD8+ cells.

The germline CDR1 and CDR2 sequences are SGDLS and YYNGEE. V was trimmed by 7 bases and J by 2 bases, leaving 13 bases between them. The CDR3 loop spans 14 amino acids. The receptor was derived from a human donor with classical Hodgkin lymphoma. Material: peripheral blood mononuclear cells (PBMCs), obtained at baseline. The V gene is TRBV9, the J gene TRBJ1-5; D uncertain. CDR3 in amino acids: CASSERGGNQPQHF. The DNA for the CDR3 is TGTGCCAGCTCCGAGCGGGGAGGCAATCAGCCCCAGCATTTT. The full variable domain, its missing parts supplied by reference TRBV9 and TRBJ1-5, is DSGVTQTPKHLITATGQRVTLRCSPRSGDLSVYWYQQSLDQGLQFLIQYYNGEERAKGNILERFSAQQFPDLHSELNLSSLELGDSALYFCASSERGGNQPQHFGDGTRLSIL.